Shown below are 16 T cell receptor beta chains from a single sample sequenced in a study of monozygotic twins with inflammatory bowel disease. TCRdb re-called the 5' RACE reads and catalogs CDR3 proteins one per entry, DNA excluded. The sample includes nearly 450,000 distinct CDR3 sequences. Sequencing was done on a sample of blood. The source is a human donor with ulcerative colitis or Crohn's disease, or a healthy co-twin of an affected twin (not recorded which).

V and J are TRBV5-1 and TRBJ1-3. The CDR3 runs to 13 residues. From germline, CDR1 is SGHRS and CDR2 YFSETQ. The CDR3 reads CASSLRSGNTIYF. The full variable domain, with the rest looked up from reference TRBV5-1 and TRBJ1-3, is KAGVTQTPRYLIKTRGQQVTLSCSPISGHRSVSWYQQTPGQGLQFLFEYFSETQRNKGNFPGRFSGRQFSNSRSEMNVSTLELGDSALYLCASSLRSGNTIYFGEGSWLTVV.

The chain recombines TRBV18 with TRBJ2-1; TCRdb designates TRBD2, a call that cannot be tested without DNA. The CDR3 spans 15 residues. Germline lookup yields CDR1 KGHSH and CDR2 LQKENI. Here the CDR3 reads CASLTIAGGLDEQFF.

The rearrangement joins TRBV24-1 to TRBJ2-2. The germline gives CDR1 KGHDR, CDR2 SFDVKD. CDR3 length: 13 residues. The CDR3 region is CATSVGYTGELFF.

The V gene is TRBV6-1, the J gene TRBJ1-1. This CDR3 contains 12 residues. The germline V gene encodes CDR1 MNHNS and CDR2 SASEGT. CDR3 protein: CASSEGGTEAFF.

CDR3 sequence: CASSLDGTGTGNTIYF. The chain links TRBV5-1 to TRBJ1-3; TCRdb returns TRBD1, unconfirmable since there is no DNA. CDR1 is SGHRS, CDR2 YFSETQ, per germline. CDR3 length: 16 amino acids.

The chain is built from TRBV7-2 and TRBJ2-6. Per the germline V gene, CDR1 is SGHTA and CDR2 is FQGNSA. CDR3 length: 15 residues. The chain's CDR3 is CASSPSHSGANVLTF.

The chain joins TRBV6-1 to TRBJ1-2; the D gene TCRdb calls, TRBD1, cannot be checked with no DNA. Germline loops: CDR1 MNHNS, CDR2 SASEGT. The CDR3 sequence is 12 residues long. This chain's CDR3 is CASSEAGAGYTF.

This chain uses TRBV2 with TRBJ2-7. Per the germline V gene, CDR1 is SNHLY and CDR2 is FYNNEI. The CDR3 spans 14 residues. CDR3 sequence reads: CATPYGDSSYEQYF.

The CDR3 loop reads CASGSGLSNQPQHF. V is TRBV28 and J is TRBJ1-5. The CDR3 covers 14 residues. The V gene's germline CDR1 is MDHEN and CDR2 SYDVKM.

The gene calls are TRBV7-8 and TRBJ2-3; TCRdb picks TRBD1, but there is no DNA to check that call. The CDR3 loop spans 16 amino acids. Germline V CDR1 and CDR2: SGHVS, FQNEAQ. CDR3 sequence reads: CASSLLTSVPTDTQYF.

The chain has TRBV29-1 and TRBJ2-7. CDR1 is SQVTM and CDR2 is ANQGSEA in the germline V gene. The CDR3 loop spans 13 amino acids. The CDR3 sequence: CSVEAAEPYEQYF.

CDR3 protein: CASSPPPQGSGNTIYF. The V and J genes are TRBV7-9 and TRBJ1-3; TCRdb outputs TRBD1, but without DNA this stays unchecked. This CDR3 contains 16 residues. Germline-derived CDR1 and CDR2 are SEHNR and FQNEAQ (reference sequence).

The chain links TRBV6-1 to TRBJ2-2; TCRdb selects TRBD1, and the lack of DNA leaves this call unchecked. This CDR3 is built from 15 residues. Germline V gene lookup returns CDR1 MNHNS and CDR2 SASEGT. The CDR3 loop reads CASRFLTQGPGELFF.

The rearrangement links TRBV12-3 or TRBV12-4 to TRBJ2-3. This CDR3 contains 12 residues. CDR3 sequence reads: CASSLRTDTQYF.

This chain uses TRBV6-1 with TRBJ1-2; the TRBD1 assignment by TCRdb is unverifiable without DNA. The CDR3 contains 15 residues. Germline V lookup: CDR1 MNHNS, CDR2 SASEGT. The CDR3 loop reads CASSRRDRANYGYTF.

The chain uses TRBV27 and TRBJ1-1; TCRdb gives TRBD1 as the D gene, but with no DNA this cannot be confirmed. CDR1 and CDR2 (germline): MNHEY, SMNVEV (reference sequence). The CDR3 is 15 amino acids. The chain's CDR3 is CASSFHRGRDTEAFF.